A single sample gave rise to the 4 T cell receptor beta chains below, sequenced in a study of blood T cell repertoires in COVID-19. Only in-frame clones appear in the TCRdb table, and some are missing; sequencing was by immunoSEQ multiplex PCR. The sample contains roughly 100,000 clones, approximately 88% of which appear only once. The sequencing sample was made of peripheral blood. These receptors came from a woman aged 55 to 70 with acute or convalescent COVID-19.

The chain joins TRBV2 to TRBJ2-2; a possible D gene is TRBD2 (6 bases). The CDR3 has 15 amino acids. The V end lost 3 bases, the J end lost 4 bases, and 12 bases lay between the germline ends. CDR1 and CDR2 (germline): SNHLY, FYNNEI. The CDR3 nucleotides read TGTGCCAGCAGTGAGATAGCCGGGAGCACCGGGGAGCTGTTTTTT. The encoded protein is CASSEIAGSTGELFF.

This chain uses TRBV7-9 with TRBJ2-1; TRBD1 matches 7 bases. The CDR3 has 14 residues. Germline CDR1 reads SEHNR; CDR2 reads FQNEAQ (reference sequence). V shed 5 bases and J 7 bases; nucleotides not matched to a gene: 8. CDR3 loop: CASSPVGTVNEQFF. Written as DNA, the CDR3 is TGTGCCAGCAGCCCCGTTGGGACAGTTAATGAGCAGTTCTTC.

This clone has just one count. This chain connects TRBV29-1 to TRBJ2-2, with unresolved D. Germline-derived CDR1 and CDR2 are SQVTM and ANQGSEA. V was trimmed by 4 bases and J by 2 bases, leaving 8 bases between them. The CDR3 has 13 residues. CDR3 sequence: CSVVNSNTGELFF. The CDR3 DNA is TGCAGCGTTGTTAACAGTAACACCGGGGAGCTGTTTTTT.

The chain couples TRBV19 to TRBJ2-3; the match to TRBD2 covers 7 bases. Trimming cost V 8 bases and J 8 bases; bases outside gene matches: 16. The CDR3 totals 15 residues. Germline CDR1 is LNHDA and CDR2 is SQIVND (reference sequence). The CDR3 loop reads CASSQGLPELGTQYF. The DNA for the CDR3 is TGTGCCAGTTCCCAGGGACTACCCGAGCTGGGTACGCAGTATTTT.